The 4 T cell receptor beta chains below all came from one sample that was sequenced in a study of CD8 T cells in Susac syndrome. Reverse transcription of about 0.5 to 1 ug RNA was carried out with random hexamers. Each CDR3 protein is one row after TCRdb ran MiXCR on the immunoSEQ multiplex PCR reads. The sample has around 200,000 distinct CDR3 sequences; around 94% are singletons. The sample comprised CD4+ T cells from PBMCs. The source is a human donor with Susac syndrome.

The chain uses TRBV30 and TRBJ1-1; D possibly corresponds to TRBD1 (6 bases). The V end lost 1 base, the J end lost 3 bases, and 6 bases lay between the germline ends. The germline CDR1 and CDR2 sequences are GTSNPN and SVGIG (reference sequence). This CDR3 is 12 amino acids long. In DNA form, the CDR3 reads TGTGCCTGGAGTGACAGGGACACTGAAGCTTTCTTT. Translation: CAWSDRDTEAFF.

The chain has TRBV29-1 and TRBJ2-5; 7 nucleotides agree with TRBD1. This CDR3 comprises 11 residues. CDR1 is SQVTM, CDR2 ANQGSEA, per germline. Germline trimming cut 7 bases from V and 3 bases from J; bases unmatched to any gene: 2. As DNA, the CDR3 is TGCAGCGCCGACAGGGAAGAGACCCAGTACTTC. It codes for CSADREETQYF.

In its sample, this clonotype was seen once. The chain has TRBV3-1 and TRBJ1-2; tentatively, D is TRBD1 (5 bases). Germline CDR1 and CDR2: LGHDT and YNNKEL (reference sequence). This CDR3 is 15 amino acids long. Trimming cost V 1 base and J 4 bases, with 13 bases left between them. CDR3 in DNA: TGTGCCAGCAGCCAAGTTATGACAGCTCGCTATGGCTACACCTTC. Amino acids: CASSQVMTARYGYTF. Full variable domain (rest looked up from reference TRBV3-1 and TRBJ1-2): DTAVSQTPKYLVTQMGNDKSIKCEQNLGHDTMYWYKQDSKKFLKIMFSYNNKELIINETVPNRFSPKSPDKAHLNLHINSLELGDSAVYFCASSQVMTARYGYTFGSGTRLTVV.

The J gene is TRBJ2-7, the V gene TRBV28; 8 bases map to TRBD1. Unmatched junction bases numbered 10, after V lost 5 bases and J lost 7 bases. CDR1 is MDHEN, CDR2 SYDVKM, per germline. The CDR3 extends over 14 amino acids. CDR3 protein: CASSPTGGVLEQYF. In DNA, the CDR3 is TGTGCCAGCAGTCCCACAGGGGGAGTGTTAGAGCAGTACTTC.